Shown below are 20 T cell receptor beta chains from a single sample sequenced in a study of T-cell reconstitution after alpha-beta-depleted transplantation in children. Unique molecular identifiers tagged the TCRbeta library. TCRdb passed the PCR reads through MiXCR, listing each CDR3 protein once. Seen here are around 450,000 distinct CDR3 sequences, roughly 17% observed once, and the top ten hold 25% to 35%. Sequencing was performed on PBMCs, mostly from graft donor cells, taken 360 days after TCRalphabeta/CD19-depleted stem cell transplant. The receptor source for this set is a boy in the first two years of life who had a stem cell transplant for Wiskott-Aldrich syndrome, so the T cells may come from the graft donor.

This clonotype was picked up a small number of times. The rearrangement links TRBV7-2 to TRBJ2-2, with TRBD1 identical over 8 bases. With V trimmed by 3 bases and J by 6 bases, 6 bases remained unmatched. Looked up from germline, CDR1 is SGHTA and CDR2 is FQGNSA. This CDR3 has 15 amino acids. DNA of the CDR3: TGTGCCAGCAGCTTGGACAGGGATTTCGCCGGGGAGCTGTTTTTT. This sequence encodes CASSLDRDFAGELFF. Using reference TRBV7-2 and TRBJ2-2 for the parts outside the CDR3, the full variable domain is GAGVSQSPSNKVTEKGKDVELRCDPISGHTALYWYRQSLGQGLEFLIYFQGNSAPDKSGLPSDRFSAERTGGSVSTLTIQRTQQEDSAVYLCASSLDRDFAGELFFGEGSRLTVL.

Only a few counts were recorded for this clonotype. V usage is TRBV15 and J usage is TRBJ2-7; tentative D call: TRBD1 (6 bases). Trimming took 4 bases from V and 3 from J, leaving 13 bases between them. The length of the CDR3 is 14 residues. The germline CDR1 and CDR2 sequences are LNHNV and YYDKDF (reference sequence). In nucleotides, the CDR3 is TGTGCCACCAGCAACCGGGACAACCTCTACGAGCAGTACTTC. It translates to CATSNRDNLYEQYF.

This clonotype turned up a few times. The chain combines TRBV10-3 with TRBJ2-1, with D hard to call. The CDR3 has 11 residues. The V gene's germline CDR1 is ENHRY and CDR2 SYGVKD. V lost 4 bases, J lost 6 bases, and 4 bases lay in between. The CDR3 DNA reads as TGTGCCATCAGTGTCGGCAATGAGCAGTTCTTC. Translation gives CAISVGNEQFF.

The chain uses TRBV2 and TRBJ2-1; D is undetermined. The CDR3 covers 15 residues. CDR1 SNHLY and CDR2 FYNNEI come from the germline V gene. V lost 3 bases and J 0 bases, leaving 9 bases between the germline ends. The CDR3 reads CASSEYQSSYNEQFF. For the CDR3, the DNA is TGTGCCAGCAGTGAGTACCAGAGCTCCTACAATGAGCAGTTCTTC.

The chain links TRBV19 to TRBJ1-2, with D perhaps TRBD1 (5 bases). Looked up from germline, CDR1 is LNHDA and CDR2 is SQIVND (reference sequence). The length of the CDR3 is 13 residues. V dropped 6 bases and J dropped 6 bases, with 14 bases sitting between them. The CDR3 sequence is CASRLTATHGYTF. The CDR3 DNA follows: TGTGCCAGTAGGCTGACAGCAACTCATGGCTACACCTTC.

This rearrangement joins TRBV4-3 to TRBJ2-2, with no clear D. Germline CDR1 is LGHNA and CDR2 is YSLEER. Trimming shortened V by 0 bases and J by 4 bases, and 9 bases separated the two germline ends. The CDR3 consists of 15 residues. CDR3 sequence: CASSQEVYRTGELFF. The CDR3 nucleotides read TGCGCCAGCAGCCAAGAAGTCTACCGCACCGGGGAGCTGTTTTTT.

The chain has TRBV5-1 and TRBJ1-2, with no clear D. In germline, CDR1 is SGHRS, CDR2 YFSETQ. The CDR3 is 13 amino acids. Trimming shortened V by 0 bases and J by 6 bases, and 9 bases separated the two germline ends. CDR3 sequence: CASSLESVHGYTF. The CDR3 DNA is TGCGCCAGCAGCTTGGAGTCCGTACATGGCTACACCTTC.

The table lists this clonotype with many counts. The rearrangement uses TRBV12-3 or TRBV12-4 and TRBJ2-4; D is unclear. This CDR3 region has 12 residues. V was cut by 3 bases and J by 4 bases, with 4 bases left in between. This CDR3 is CASSFSKNIQYF. CDR3 DNA: TGTGCCAGCAGTTTCAGTAAAAACATTCAGTACTTC.

This clonotype was seen repeatedly, ten times or more. The V and J genes are TRBV20-1 and TRBJ1-1; D not certain. The V end was cut by 4 bases, the J end by 11 bases, with 11 bases between. CDR3 length: 10 amino acids. Per germline, CDR1 DFQATT and CDR2 SNEGSKA (reference sequence). CDR3 in DNA: TGCAGTGCTAAATTCCTGGCGGCTTTCTTT. This gives the protein CSAKFLAAFF.

Only a few counts were recorded for this clonotype. The V gene is TRBV5-1, the J gene TRBJ2-6; no clear D. Germline-derived CDR1 and CDR2 are SGHRS and YFSETQ. The CDR3 spans 14 residues. The ends were cut back, 4 bases at V and 9 bases at J, with 14 bases in the middle. The CDR3 spells CASSPGWEVNVLTF. The CDR3 DNA is TGCGCCAGCAGCCCTGGGTGGGAAGTCAACGTCCTGACTTTC. Based on the CDR3 plus reference TRBV5-1 and TRBJ2-6, the full variable domain is KAGVTQTPRYLIKTRGQQVTLSCSPISGHRSVSWYQQTPGQGLQFLFEYFSETQRNKGNFPGRFSGRQFSNSRSEMNVSTLELGDSALYLCASSPGWEVNVLTFGAGSRLTVL.

The genes are TRBV24-1 and TRBJ2-3; D is perhaps TRBD2 (6 bases). Trimming removed 9 bases from V and 0 bases from J, with 12 bases in between. Germline CDR1 reads KGHDR; CDR2 reads SFDVKD. CDR3 length: 14 amino acids. CDR3 DNA sequence: TGTGCCACCGCTTTGGCGGGAAGCACAGATACGCAGTATTTT. It is translated as CATALAGSTDTQYF.

This clonotype has at least ten counts. One junction end disagrees with the germline gene, perhaps due to a read error. The gene calls are TRBV5-1 and TRBJ2-1, with 10 bases that match TRBD1. This CDR3 is built from 15 residues. CDR1 is SGHRS and CDR2 is YFSETQ in the germline V gene. CDR3 residues: CASSLDRGPYNEQFF. CDR3 nucleotides: TGTGCCAGCAGTCTTGACAGGGGGCCCTACAATGAGCAGTTCTTC. The full variable domain, completed using reference TRBV5-1 and TRBJ2-1, is KAGVTQTPRYLIKTRGQQVTLSCSPISGHRSVSWYQQTPGQGLQFLFEYFSETQRNKGNFPGRFSGRQFSNSRSEMNVSTLELGDSALYLCASSLDRGPYNEQFFGPGTRLTVL.

The V gene is TRBV5-1, the J gene TRBJ2-7; 8 bases agree with TRBD1. Germline CDR1 and CDR2: SGHRS and YFSETQ. The V and J ends lost 1 base and 3 bases, in that order; junction bases with no gene match: 9. This CDR3 is built from 16 residues. Here the CDR3 reads CASSLSMGQEYYEQYF. In DNA form, the CDR3 reads TGCGCCAGCAGCTTGAGTATGGGACAGGAGTACTACGAGCAGTACTTC. The entire variable domain, with the rest obtained from reference TRBV5-1 and TRBJ2-7, is as follows: KAGVTQTPRYLIKTRGQQVTLSCSPISGHRSVSWYQQTPGQGLQFLFEYFSETQRNKGNFPGRFSGRQFSNSRSEMNVSTLELGDSALYLCASSLSMGQEYYEQYFGPGTRLTVT.

In its sample, this clonotype was seen a few times. This chain links TRBV7-9 with TRBJ1-2; TRBD1 might be the D (6 bases). This CDR3 spans 13 amino acids. V was clipped by 1 base and J by 8 bases, with 11 bases between them. CDR1 SEHNR and CDR2 FQNEAQ come from the germline V gene (reference sequence). The CDR3 sequence: CASSLVGGGGYTF. DNA for the CDR3: TGTGCCAGCAGCTTAGTTGGGGGCGGAGGCTACACCTTC.

The gene calls are TRBV20-1 and TRBJ2-7, with D perhaps matching TRBD1 (5 bases). Trimming took 5 bases from V and 6 from J, leaving 17 bases between them. CDR3 length: 13 amino acids. The germline CDR1 and CDR2 sequences are DFQATT and SNEGSKA (reference sequence). For the CDR3, the DNA is TGCAGTGCTCCAGGACAATCATGGCTCGAGCAGTACTTC. This translates into CSAPGQSWLEQYF.

The sample holds many counts of this clonotype. The chain uses TRBV29-1 and TRBJ2-7; 11 bases fit TRBD1. This CDR3 comprises 13 residues. Looked up from germline, CDR1 is SQVTM and CDR2 is ANQGSEA. V trimming: 4 bases; J trimming: 2 bases; junction bases outside the gene matches: 1. The CDR3 spells CSVAGQGAYEQYF. Written as DNA, the CDR3 is TGCAGCGTTGCGGGACAGGGGGCCTACGAGCAGTACTTC.

This clonotype turned up a few times. V gene TRBV12-3 or TRBV12-4 combines with J gene TRBJ2-1, with TRBD2 matching 7 bases. The V and J ends lost 4 bases and 1 base, in that order; junction bases with no gene match: 4. This CDR3 has 15 amino acids. The CDR3, as DNA: TGTGCCAGCAGTTCGGACGGGGGGTCCTACAATGAGCAGTTCTTC. Amino acid sequence: CASSSDGGSYNEQFF.

The chain is built from TRBV5-6 and TRBJ2-2; 9 nucleotides match TRBD2. V lost 3 bases, J lost 0 bases, and 9 bases stayed unmatched. The CDR3 is made up of 18 amino acids. CDR1 and CDR2 (germline): SGHDT, YYEEEE. CDR3 nucleotide sequence: TGTGCCAGCAGCTATGGGACTAGCCTAAACGCGAACACCGGGGAGCTGTTTTTT. Amino acids: CASSYGTSLNANTGELFF.

This clonotype occurred a few times. This rearrangement joins TRBV5-4 to TRBJ2-7, with D uncertain. This CDR3 is built from 14 residues. Germline-derived CDR1 and CDR2 are SGHNT and YYREEE (reference sequence). Between the trimmed V and J ends, which lost 0 bases and 5 bases, there was a span of 12 bases. CDR3: CASSLDQRIHEQYF. The CDR3 nucleotides are TGTGCCAGCAGCTTGGACCAGCGAATCCACGAGCAGTACTTC.

V is TRBV11-3 and J is TRBJ2-7; D possibly corresponds to TRBD2 (6 bases). The CDR3 extends over 17 amino acids. Trimming left V 0 bases short and J 2 bases short, with 17 bases between. The germline V gene encodes CDR1 SGHNT and CDR2 YENEEA. CDR3 region: CASSLEGWGTPTYEQYF. For the CDR3, the DNA is TGTGCCAGCAGCTTAGAAGGTTGGGGGACTCCTACCTACGAGCAGTACTTC.